A single sample gave rise to the 7 T cell receptor beta chains below, sequenced in a study of blood T cell dynamics during melanoma immunotherapy. Time point reported: week 3, after first cycle of checkpoint inhibitor. Profiling relied on immunoSEQ multiplex PCR, and the TCRdb table lists in-frame clones only, not all of them. The repertoire holds more than 15,000 clones, with 70% to 90% as singletons. Here the sequenced sample was blood, taken from a patient treated with checkpoint blockade. The receptor set was obtained from a human donor with melanoma.

The rearrangement joins TRBV4-1 to TRBJ2-1, with TRBD2 matching 11 bases. V gave up 3 bases and J gave up 5 bases; unmatched junction bases: 3. Germline V gene data show CDR1 as MGHRA and CDR2 as YSYEKL. The CDR3 is 15 residues long. CDR3 region: CASSQTSGINNEQFF. The CDR3, as DNA: TGCGCCAGCAGCCAGACTAGCGGGATTAACAATGAGCAGTTCTTC.

The V call is TRBV6-4, the J call TRBJ1-1; D unresolved. The CDR3 totals 10 residues. The V gene's germline CDR1 is MRHNA and CDR2 SNTAGT. Trimming took 7 bases from V and 7 from J, leaving 7 bases between them. Here the CDR3 reads CASIHSEAFF. Here the CDR3 DNA reads TGTGCCAGCATCCACAGTGAAGCTTTCTTT.

This clone came up a few times. Other DNA sequences within the sample encode an identical CDR3. The chain employs TRBV4-2 and TRBJ1-3, with 8 bases fitting TRBD1. Trimming at V came to 0 bases and at J to 2 bases, leaving 0 bases not matched to a gene. Germline CDR1 is LGHNA and CDR2 is YNFKEQ. CDR3 size: 15 residues. The CDR3 protein is CASSQEDRAGNTIYF. The DNA for the CDR3 is TGTGCCAGCAGCCAAGAGGACAGGGCTGGAAACACCATATATTTT.

The chain employs TRBV7-9 and TRBJ1-2, with D unclear. The CDR3 has 13 residues. V dropped 5 bases and J dropped 0 bases, with 7 bases sitting between them. In germline, CDR1 is SEHNR, CDR2 FQNEAQ (reference sequence). Here the CDR3 reads CASSPEANYGYTF. The DNA for the CDR3 is TGTGCCAGCAGCCCCGAGGCTAACTATGGCTACACCTTC.

The J gene is TRBJ2-2, the V gene TRBV6-4; 9 bases are shared with TRBD2. CDR1 is MRHNA and CDR2 is SNTAGT in the germline V gene. Trimming removed 0 bases from V and 3 bases from J; junction bases left unmatched: 2. The CDR3 totals 16 residues. CDR3 DNA: TGTGCCAGCAGTGACTCGCGGGAGGGTGACACCGGGGAGCTGTTTTTT. Its translation: CASSDSREGDTGELFF.

V usage is TRBV7-9 and J usage is TRBJ2-3; D uncertain. This CDR3 region has 15 residues. V was pared by 0 bases and J by 4 bases, with 11 bases between. Germline V lookup: CDR1 SEHNR, CDR2 FQNEAQ (reference sequence). The CDR3: CASSLASPTADTQYF. For the CDR3, the DNA is TGTGCCAGCAGCTTAGCTTCGCCCACGGCAGATACGCAGTATTTT. The variable domain in full, completed from reference TRBV7-9 and TRBJ2-3, reads DTGVSQNPRHKITKRGQNVTFRCDPISEHNRLYWYRQTLGQGPEFLTYFQNEAQLEKSRLLSDRFSAERPKGSFSTLEIQRTEQGDSAMYLCASSLASPTADTQYFGPGTRLTVL.

The gene calls are TRBV11-2 and TRBJ1-1; TRBD1 matches 7 bases. The CDR3 consists of 14 residues. V lost 2 bases and J lost 5; bases outside the gene matches: 5. Per the germline V gene, CDR1 is SGHAT and CDR2 is FQNNGV. The CDR3 nucleotides read TGTGCCAGCAGCTTAAGACAGGGACTTACTGAAGCTTTCTTT. It encodes CASSLRQGLTEAFF.